This TCR beta chain is from a study of T cell clones after liver transplantation. Turning to the study itself: Liver transplant recipients had immunosuppression withdrawal attempted within 2 years. Broader study findings: Graft donor-reactive T cells possibly entered the graft instead of undergoing deletion.

TCRdb's table, derived via immunoSEQ multiplex PCR, lists solely in-frame clones and lacks some. The repertoire has about 75,000 clones, around 84% of them found once; the top ten carry around 2.2%. Notes on this clone: Its target is unknown.

The CDR3 covers 16 residues. Germline V gene data show CDR1 as GTSNPN and CDR2 as SVGIG (reference sequence). V was pared by 1 base and J by 5 bases, with 5 bases of the junction left unmatched. The sample was CD4+ T cells from blood, taken less than 50 months after liver transplant. V is TRBV30 and J is TRBJ2-3, with 14 bases identical to TRBD2. The sequence derives from a human patient who received a liver transplant. The T cells may partly be graft donor cells. The CDR3 DNA is TGTGCCTGGAGTGCAGGACTAGCGGGAGGTAAAGATACGCAGTATTTT. Translation: CAWSAGLAGGKDTQYF.